This T cell receptor (beta chain) was sequenced during a study of PD-1 blockade in classical Hodgkin lymphoma. Study-wide background: Treatment was intravenous nivolumab, 3 mg/kg every 2 weeks, until progression.

Every patient was affected by relapse after autologous stem cell transplantation, while exposure to brentuximab vedotin was not uniform. This CDR3 region has 16 residues. Germline V CDR1 and CDR2: SGHRS, YFSETQ. Trimming stripped 0 bases from V and 5 bases from J, with 15 bases between. Clones were sequenced by immunoSEQ multiplex PCR, and TCRdb holds only the in-frame ones, with some missing. The table has under 20,000 clones, 79% seen once. Sequenced material: peripheral blood mononuclear cells (PBMCs), taken before the second cycle of nivolumab. The chain uses TRBV5-1 and TRBJ2-1; either TRBD1 or TRBD2 may supply D (5 bases each). The TCR comes from a human donor with classical Hodgkin lymphoma. Here the CDR3 reads CASSLATRGVHNEQFF. In DNA, the CDR3 is TGCGCCAGCAGCTTGGCGACCAGAGGGGTCCACAATGAGCAGTTCTTC.